The clone carrying this T cell receptor (beta chain) was seen only once. As yet, its antigen is unknown. This specimen comes from a study of cytomegalovirus exposure and HLA in healthy donors. Both 60 Vbeta primers and 13 Jbeta primers went into the PCR. TCRdb's copy holds only in-frame clones and misses some; the assay was immunoSEQ multiplex PCR. Of roughly 97,000 clones listed, about 80% are singletons. Whole-study findings and limits: Prior analysis indicated that the majority of TCR beta V segments exhibited productivity approximately 87% or approximately 30% of the time. Association of a missense DCLRE1C variant with TCR beta V- and J-gene trimming was reported in a later analysis. The investigators catalogued 150 to 200 TCR beta chains as cytomegalovirus-associated.

These donors, healthy bone marrow donors, were studied. The receptor's source is a woman aged 40 to 50 in good health and CMV-seronegative. The sequenced sample was PBMCs.

DNA for the CDR3: TGTGCCAGCAGTTCGGCGGATCGGGCCTACGAGCAGTACTTC. This codes for CASSSADRAYEQYF. The chain has TRBV27 and TRBJ2-7; D ambiguous. The V gene's germline CDR1 is MNHEY and CDR2 SMNVEV (reference sequence). Trimming removed 4 bases from V and 2 bases from J, with 12 bases in between. The CDR3 has 14 residues.